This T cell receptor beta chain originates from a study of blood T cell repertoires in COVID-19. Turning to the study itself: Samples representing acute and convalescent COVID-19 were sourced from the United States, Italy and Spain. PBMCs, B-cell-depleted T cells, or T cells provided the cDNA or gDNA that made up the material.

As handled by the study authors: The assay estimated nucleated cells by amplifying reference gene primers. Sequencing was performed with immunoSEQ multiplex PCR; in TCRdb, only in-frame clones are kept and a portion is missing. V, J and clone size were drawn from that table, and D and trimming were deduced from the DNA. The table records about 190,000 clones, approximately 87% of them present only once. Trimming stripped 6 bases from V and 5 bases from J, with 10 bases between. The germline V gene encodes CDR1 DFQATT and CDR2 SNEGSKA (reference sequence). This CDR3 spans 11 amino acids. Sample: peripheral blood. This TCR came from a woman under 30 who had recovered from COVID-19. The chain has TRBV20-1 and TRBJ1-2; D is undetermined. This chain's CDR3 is CSAGGVYGYTF. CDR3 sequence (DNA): TGCAGTGCGGGTGGAGTGTATGGCTACACCTTC.